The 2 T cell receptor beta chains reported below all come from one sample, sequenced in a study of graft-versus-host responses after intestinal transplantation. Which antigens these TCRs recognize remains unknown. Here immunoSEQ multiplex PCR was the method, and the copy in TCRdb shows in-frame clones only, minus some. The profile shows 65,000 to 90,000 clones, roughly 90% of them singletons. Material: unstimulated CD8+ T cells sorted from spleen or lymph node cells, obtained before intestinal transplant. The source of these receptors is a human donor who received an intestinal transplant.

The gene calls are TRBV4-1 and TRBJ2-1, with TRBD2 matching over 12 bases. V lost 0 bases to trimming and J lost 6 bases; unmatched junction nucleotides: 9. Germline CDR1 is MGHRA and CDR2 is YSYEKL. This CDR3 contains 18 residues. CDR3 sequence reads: CASSQDTSGGPWGNEQFF. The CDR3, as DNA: TGCGCCAGCAGCCAAGATACTAGCGGGGGGCCTTGGGGCAATGAGCAGTTCTTC.

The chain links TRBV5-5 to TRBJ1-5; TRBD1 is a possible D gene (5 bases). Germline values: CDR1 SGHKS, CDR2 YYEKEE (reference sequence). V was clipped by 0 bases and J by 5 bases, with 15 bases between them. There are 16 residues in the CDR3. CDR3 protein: CASSLVAGVSYQPQHF. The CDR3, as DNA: TGTGCCAGCAGCTTGGTGGCGGGGGTTAGTTATCAGCCCCAGCATTTT. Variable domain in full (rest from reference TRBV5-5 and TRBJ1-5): DAGVTQSPTHLIKTRGQQVTLRCSPISGHKSVSWYQQVLGQGPQFIFQYYEKEERGRGNFPDRFSARQFPNYSSELNVNALLLGDSALYLCASSLVAGVSYQPQHFGDGTRLSIL.